This TCR beta chain derives from a study of blood T cell repertoires in COVID-19 (dated by TCRdb to the early 2020s). As for the study more broadly: Samples covering the acute and convalescent phases of COVID-19 were provided by collaborators in the United States, Italy and Spain. The prospective study material was composed of cDNA or gDNA derived from T cells, B-cell-depleted T cells, or PBMCs. Deeply sampled blood TCRbeta repertoires from subjects exposed to, actively infected with, or recovered from COVID-19 were included in the dataset. The repertoires were made available in a free public database intended to serve as a resource for research on the immune response to SARS-CoV-2. Samples came from the ongoing ImmuneRACE study (first 160 participants) plus 1,254 subjects from 6 global collaborators. A de-identified subject ID, COVID-19 status, age in years and sex were almost always included in the sample metadata. Where available, HLA class I and class II types were taken from metadata supplied by the sample provider and were not determined by assay-based typing.

What the work shows at the level of the full study, not this receptor alone: The amount of clinical and demographic metadata varied by source and participant and was provided uncurated.

Remarks on this clone: Which antigen it targets is not known. Base qualities are not at hand, and no much larger clone is one base apart.

The immunoSEQ Assay, a bias-controlled multiplex PCR, was used to amplify TCRbeta CDR3 regions from genomic DNA. The published analysis was carried out like this. The number of nucleated cells in each sample was estimated by amplification of reference gene primers within the assay. Sequence reads were collapsed and filtered to measure the absolute abundance of every unique TCRbeta CDR3 rearrangement. Productive Simpson clonality was computed per sample as the square root of Simpson's diversity index over productive rearrangements. TCRdb carries this immuneACCESS record with in-frame sequences only. Its versions omit some clonotypes, under half of them owing to an unresolved V gene in the studies checked, with the rest unexplained. For V, J and clone size, that table is used; D and trimming come from the DNA. The sample data list around 91,000 clones, and around 85% of these were observed just once. In total, the top ten clones hold roughly 12% of the sample.

Whole blood was collected in K2EDTA tubes by collaborating institutions according to the institutions' own protocols. For TCRbeta analysis, collaborators shipped samples in one of three forms: frozen whole blood, isolated PBMCs, or DNA extracted from either of those sample types. Here V drops 5 bases and J drops 7 bases, and the junction holds 3 bases not matched to any gene. Reading from cysteine to phenylalanine, the CDR3 counts 11 amino acids. Only the CDR3 DNA stays, 33 bases, in frame from base 1. The germline V gene (reference sequence) provides CDR1 DFQATT and CDR2 SNEGSKA. The sequence is built from TRBV20-1 and TRBJ1-1; 8 central bases correspond to TRBD1. The specimen was peripheral blood. This clonotype was sampled from a human donor in a cohort sampled during active COVID-19. The DNA reads as follows: TGCAGTGCTGGACAGGGCTTTGAAGCTTTCTTT. Protein translation: CSAGQGFEAFF.